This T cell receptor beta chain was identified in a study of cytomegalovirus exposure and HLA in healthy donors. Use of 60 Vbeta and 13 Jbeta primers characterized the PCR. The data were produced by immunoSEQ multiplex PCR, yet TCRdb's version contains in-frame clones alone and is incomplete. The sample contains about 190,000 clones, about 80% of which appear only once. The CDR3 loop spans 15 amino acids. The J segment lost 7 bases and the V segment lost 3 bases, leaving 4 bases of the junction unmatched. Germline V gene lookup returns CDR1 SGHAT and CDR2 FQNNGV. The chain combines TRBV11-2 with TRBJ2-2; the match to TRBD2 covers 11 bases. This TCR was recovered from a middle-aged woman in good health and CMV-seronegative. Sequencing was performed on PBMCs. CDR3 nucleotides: TGTGCCAGCAGCTTTGTGCTAGCGGGAGGCGGGGAGCTGTTTTTT. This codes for CASSFVLAGGGELFF.